These T cell receptor beta chains were read from a single sample in a study of spatial heterogeneity in lung cancer. MiXCR, applied by TCRdb to the 5' RACE reads, yields one record per CDR3 protein. The sample holds a few thousand distinct CDR3 sequences, 8% to 9.5% seen once. Sequencing used lung tumor tissue, obtained at surgery. The source of these receptors is a male donor with early-stage non-small cell lung cancer. CDR3s include the opening cysteine and the closing phenylalanine or tryptophan. A D gene is named only where the DNA matches it firmly. The size field is filled for only some rows; it gives once, few, many or a size class.

j_call: TRBJ2-1
cdr3_length: 15
d_call: TRBD2
v_call: TRBV19
clone_size: few
cdr3_aa: CASSLGPSGRDEQFF
cdr3_nt: TGTGCCAGTAGTTTGGGGCCTAGCGGACGGGATGAGCAGTTCTTC

j_call: TRBJ2-7
cdr3_length: 16
d_call: TRBD2
v_call: TRBV3-1
clone_size: few
cdr3_aa: CASSQAGLAGSYEQYF
cdr3_nt: TGTGCCAGCAGCCAAGCGGGACTAGCGGGATCCTACGAGCAGTACTTC

j_call: TRBJ2-5
cdr3_length: 14
d_call: NA
v_call: TRBV4-1
clone_size: NA
cdr3_aa: CASSPQIGVETQYF
cdr3_nt: TGCGCCAGCAGCCCACAGATTGGGGTAGAGACCCAGTACTTC

j_call: TRBJ1-5
cdr3_length: 15
d_call: TRBD1
v_call: TRBV7-9
clone_size: many
cdr3_aa: CASSSTGAGDQPQHF
cdr3_nt: TGTGCCAGCAGCTCCACAGGGGCGGGCGATCAGCCCCAGCATTTT

j_call: TRBJ1-4
cdr3_length: 13
d_call: NA
v_call: TRBV7-3
clone_size: many
cdr3_aa: CASSPYKGEKLFF
cdr3_nt: TGTGCCAGCAGCCCTTACAAGGGGGAAAAACTGTTTTTT

j_call: TRBJ2-5
cdr3_length: 15
d_call: TRBD2
v_call: TRBV30
clone_size: many
cdr3_aa: CAWDPGRGGGETQYF
cdr3_nt: TGTGCCTGGGACCCAGGGCGCGGGGGGGGAGAGACCCAGTACTTC

j_call: TRBJ2-2
cdr3_length: 16
d_call: TRBD2
v_call: TRBV5-4
clone_size: many
cdr3_aa: CASSFGLAGDTGELFF
cdr3_nt: TGTGCCAGCAGCTTCGGACTAGCGGGAGACACCGGGGAGCTGTTTTTT

j_call: TRBJ2-7
cdr3_length: 14
d_call: NA
v_call: TRBV6-6
clone_size: many
cdr3_aa: CASSPLTGSYEQYF
cdr3_nt: TGTGCCAGCAGTCCCTTGACGGGGAGCTACGAGCAGTACTTC

j_call: TRBJ2-3
cdr3_length: 15
d_call: NA
v_call: TRBV6-6
clone_size: many
cdr3_aa: CASSYGSGRADTQYF
cdr3_nt: TGTGCCAGCAGTTACGGGTCAGGGCGGGCAGATACGCAGTATTTT

j_call: TRBJ2-7
cdr3_length: 14
d_call: NA
v_call: TRBV7-2
clone_size: medium-sized
cdr3_aa: CASSLAGSYYEQYF
cdr3_nt: TGTGCCAGCAGCTTAGCAGGGAGTTACTACGAGCAGTACTTC

j_call: TRBJ2-1
cdr3_length: 16
d_call: NA
v_call: TRBV28
clone_size: many
cdr3_aa: CASSQERGISYNEQFF
cdr3_nt: TGTGCCAGCAGTCAGGAGCGCGGGATTTCCTACAATGAGCAGTTCTTC

j_call: TRBJ1-2
cdr3_length: 12
d_call: NA
v_call: TRBV28
clone_size: many
cdr3_aa: CASSLGSYGYTF
cdr3_nt: TGTGCCAGCAGTCTTGGCTCCTATGGCTACACCTTC